The 27 T cell receptor delta chains reported below all come from one sample, sequenced in a study of gamma-delta chains in newborns, infants, children. TCRdb redid the clone calls on the reads with CATT. Among around 12,000 delta-chain clones listed, around 3% were seen once. Sequences were obtained from blood. These receptor sequences come from a child who was a newborn, infant or young child, either healthy, febrile or measles-vaccinated (not recorded which).

This clone counts as medium-sized (0.01 to 0.1%). The V and J genes are TRAV29/DV5 and TRDJ1; TRDD2 is a possible D gene (6 bases). From germline, CDR1 is NSMFDY and CDR2 ISSIKDK. The CDR3 extends over 22 amino acids. V lost 0 bases and J lost 0, with 33 bases in between. The CDR3 spells CAASGLAGAPSHTSLNTDKLIF. DNA for the CDR3: TGTGCAGCAAGCGGTCTTGCGGGGGCCCCTTCCCATACTTCCCTCAACACCGATAAACTCATCTTT. The full variable domain, with the rest looked up from reference TRAV29/DV5 and TRDJ1, is DQQVKQNSPSLSVQEGRISILNCDYTNSMFDYFLWYKKYPAEGPTFLISISSIKDKNEDGRFTVFLNKSAKHLSLHIVPSQPGDSAVYFCAASGLAGAPSHTSLNTDKLIFGKGTRVTVEP.

The table lists this clone with a few counts. The V and J genes are TRDV2 and TRDJ3, with D possibly TRDD1 on 5 matching bases. Trimming pared 3 bases from V and 0 bases from J, leaving 8 bases between. The CDR3 is 16 residues long. Germline V gene lookup returns CDR1 GEAIGNYY and CDR2 EKD. The CDR3 DNA reads as TGTGCCTGTGACTATAGTCTCTCCTGGGACACCCGACAGATGTTTTTC. As protein: CACDYSLSWDTRQMFF.

Although no V gene was called, TRDJ1 is the J gene; the listed D gene, TRDD3, was not tested against the DNA. This CDR3 spans 18 amino acids. The CDR3 reads CALGEIKTGGYGSDKLIF. CDR3 coding DNA: TGTGCTCTTGGGGAAATTAAAACTGGGGGATACGGCTCCGATAAACTCATCTTT.

The chain couples TRDV3 to TRDJ1; D is uncertain. V shed 0 bases and J shed 12 bases, with 26 bases lying between them. Per germline, CDR1 TVYSNPD and CDR2 GDNSRS (reference sequence). This CDR3 contains 15 residues. The CDR3 bases are TGTGCCTTTAGGAGTGGGCTTTCCCAATCACCACGGGTCATCTTT. Encoded protein: CAFRSGLSQSPRVIF.

V gene TRDV3 combines with J gene TRDJ1; a possible D gene is TRDD3 (6 bases). With 2 bases removed from V and 4 bases from J, the gap between germline ends came to 26 bases. The CDR3 has 17 residues. The germline V gene has CDR1 TVYSNPD and CDR2 GDNSRS (reference sequence). CDR3 in DNA: TGTGCCTTTCCCCGCACTGAGGCTGCTGGGGAATTCGATAAACTCATCTTT. Amino acid sequence: CAFPRTEAAGEFDKLIF.

This clone has just a few counts. Other DNA sequences in the sample encode the same CDR3. The chain uses TRDV2 and TRDJ1, with 7 bases aligning to TRDD3. With V trimmed by 2 bases and J by 0 bases, 14 bases remained unmatched. Germline V CDR1 and CDR2: GEAIGNYY, EKD. The CDR3 covers 18 residues. Written as DNA, the CDR3 is TGTGCCTGTGACAGGCTCAACCTGGGGATAGGTTACACCGATAAACTCATCTTT. This codes for CACDRLNLGIGYTDKLIF.

This chain links TRDV2 with TRDJ3; 7 bases are shared with TRDD3. V dropped 0 bases and J dropped 0; count of bases not matched to a gene: 10. In germline, CDR1 is GEAIGNYY, CDR2 EKD. This CDR3 contains 20 residues. Here the CDR3 reads CACDTLGGFDGSWDTRQMFF. The CDR3 coding sequence is TGTGCCTGTGACACCCTGGGGGGCTTCGATGGCTCCTGGGACACCCGACAGATGTTTTTC.

The chain combines TRDV2 with TRDJ3; TRDD3 agrees at 8 bases. Germline V gives CDR1 GEAIGNYY, CDR2 EKD. V was pared by 3 bases and J by 5 bases, with 11 bases of the junction left unmatched. This CDR3 has 18 amino acids. CDR3 sequence (DNA): TGTGCCTGTGACGAAATGGGGGATTGGTCTCGGGACACCCGACAGATGTTTTTC. It is translated as CACDEMGDWSRDTRQMFF.

V gene TRDV1 combines with J gene TRDJ1, with 11 bases lining up with TRDD3. The J segment lost 3 bases and the V segment lost 1 base, leaving 22 bases of the junction unmatched. CDR1 is TSWWSYY, CDR2 QGS, per germline. This CDR3 comprises 22 residues. CDR3 bases: TGTGCTCTTGGGGAACGATGGTCTGACTGGGGGATAAGCGGGTTAGAATCCGATAAACTCATCTTT. It yields the protein CALGERWSDWGISGLESDKLIF.

This clone is medium-sized. The V and J genes are TRDV2 and TRDJ1, with 11 nucleotides matching TRDD3. CDR1 GEAIGNYY and CDR2 EKD come from the germline V gene. Losses at the gene ends were 1 base for V and 0 bases for J; bases not matched to a gene: 15. CDR3 size: 20 residues. This CDR3 is CACDTVYSGGYRLDTDKLIF. CDR3 nucleotide sequence: TGTGCCTGTGACACGGTCTATTCTGGGGGATACCGCCTTGACACCGATAAACTCATCTTT.

This clone was detected only a few times. Possible read error: a much larger clone is one base away. The sample has other DNA sequences that encode this CDR3 too. The V and J genes are TRDV2 and TRDJ2, with TRDD3 identical over 8 bases. The V gene's germline CDR1 is GEAIGNYY and CDR2 EKD. CDR3 length: 14 amino acids. CDR3 DNA sequence: TGTGCCTGTGACACCTGGGGGATGACAGCACAACTCTTCTTC. It specifies CACDTWGMTAQLFF.

Notes on this clone: At one of its ends the junction is not consistent with the germline gene, which may arise from a read error. Other DNA sequences in this specimen translate into the identical CDR3. The rearrangement uses TRDV2 and TRDJ3; 10 bases line up with TRDD3. Germline V gives CDR1 GEAIGNYY, CDR2 EKD. The CDR3 is made up of 20 amino acids. The CDR3 DNA reads TGTGCCTGTGACACCGCCGGGCCGGGGGGATACGAGAGGGACACCCGACAGATGTTCTTC. Protein product: CACDTAGPGGYERDTRQMFF.

This rearrangement joins TRDV1 to TRDJ1, with 7 bases identical to TRDD3. Looked up from germline, CDR1 is TSWWSYY and CDR2 is QGS. J gave up 0 bases and V 3 bases, and 10 bases lay outside the gene matches. This CDR3 contains 17 residues. CDR3 coding DNA: TGTGCTCTTGGGGACGTCTGGGGGGGAGAGTACACCGATAAACTCATCTTT. Protein product: CALGDVWGGEYTDKLIF.

This clone was found a few times. CDR3 DNA sequence: TGTGCTCTTGGGGAACCGCTTCCCGAATTCCGTGATACAGCTAAACTCATCTTT. This gives the protein CALGEPLPEFRDTAKLIF. The chain employs TRDV1 and TRDJ1; D is perhaps TRDD2 or TRDD3 (5 bases each). This CDR3 contains 18 residues. CDR1 and CDR2 (germline): TSWWSYY, QGS. V was pared by 1 base and J by 7 bases, with 25 bases between.

Comments on this clone: TCRdb's entry gives the protein of a much larger clone, which mismatches this DNA's translation at residue 13, likely from a read error; the protein reported here is translated from the DNA. The DNA of the CDR3 is TGTGCCTGTGACACCGTACTGGGGGATACGCAGGTCGCCCGACAGATGTTTTTC. Translating gives CACDTVLGDTQVARQMFF. The chain links TRDV2 to TRDJ3; TRDD3 matches 13 bases. V lost 0 bases and J lost 11; bases outside the gene matches: 9. The germline V gene encodes CDR1 GEAIGNYY and CDR2 EKD. The CDR3 extends over 18 amino acids.

J is TRDJ2 and V is TRDV1; TRDD3 is a possible D gene (8 bases). Trimming removed 4 bases at V and 0 bases at J, with 36 bases between. Germline assignment: CDR1 TSWWSYY and CDR2 QGS. This CDR3 spans 24 amino acids. CDR3 in amino acids: CALGGRYLFLRLTGGSALTAQLFF. CDR3 nucleotide sequence: TGTGCTCTTGGGGGGAGGTATCTTTTCCTACGACTTACTGGGGGGTCAGCTTTGACAGCACAACTCTTCTTT.

This clone was observed a handful of times. This chain uses TRDV2 with TRDJ1, with 11 bases lining up with TRDD3. Per the germline V gene, CDR1 is GEAIGNYY and CDR2 is EKD. V gave up 0 bases and J gave up 10 bases; unmatched junction bases: 18. There are 18 residues in the CDR3. The CDR3 is CACDTVLGDIGNISGLIF. In nucleotides, the CDR3 is TGTGCCTGTGACACCGTACTGGGGGATATAGGGAATATATCTGGACTCATCTTT.

This clone has a handful of counts. A much larger clonotype is one base distant, so this may be a read error. This rearrangement joins TRDV2 to TRDJ3; 8 positions agree with TRDD3. The germline V gene encodes CDR1 GEAIGNYY and CDR2 EKD. The CDR3 spans 19 residues. Here the CDR3 DNA reads TGTGCCTGTGACCCTACTGGGGGTCACAGCTCCTGGGACGCCCGACAGATGTTTTTC. Its protein product is CACDPTGGHSSWDARQMFF.

This clone was observed a handful of times. Its ends do not fully match the called genes, so a read error is possible. For the CDR3, the DNA is TGTGCTCTTGGGGAACTCCCCACTTCCTTTCTTACTGGGGGATACGGATTCGGTAAACGCATCTTT. As protein: CALGELPTSFLTGGYGFGKRIF. The chain has TRDV1 and TRDJ1; 13 bases are a match to TRDD3. From germline, CDR1 is TSWWSYY and CDR2 QGS. There are 22 residues in the CDR3.

This clone was picked up a small number of times. Germline is not matched at one junction end, which may reflect a read error. The sample holds other DNA sequences that translate to the same CDR3. The gene calls are TRDV1 and TRDJ1; 9 positions agree with TRDD3. Germline V gene sequence: CDR1 TSWWSYY, CDR2 QGS. The CDR3 has 21 amino acids. DNA for the CDR3: TGCGCTCTTGGGGAACTCCACACAGGGTCTGGGGGATGCCCCTACACCGATAAACTCATCTTT. It is translated as CALGELHTGSGGCPYTDKLIF.

This clone was counted only a few times. This chain connects TRDV1 to TRDJ1; 8 nucleotides line up with TRDD3. Germline CDR1 is TSWWSYY and CDR2 is QGS. The CDR3 is 25 amino acids. Losses at the gene ends were 0 bases for V and 4 bases for J; bases not matched to a gene: 34. CDR3 region: CALGELKLSTVLGATKEDTYDKLIF. The CDR3 coding sequence is TGTGCTCTTGGGGAACTCAAACTCTCGACTGTACTGGGGGCGACAAAAGAGGACACTTACGATAAACTCATCTTT.

The chain links TRDV3 to TRDJ1; 8 bases map to TRDD3. The CDR3 is made up of 19 amino acids. Trimming removed 2 bases from V and 0 bases from J; junction bases left unmatched: 20. Germline assignment: CDR1 TVYSNPD and CDR2 GDNSRS (reference sequence). The CDR3 DNA reads TGTGCCTTTTTTCAACGAGGGCTCCGGGGGGATAAGGACACCGATAAACTCATCTTT. As protein: CAFFQRGLRGDKDTDKLIF. Based on the CDR3 plus reference TRDV3 and TRDJ1, the full variable domain is CDKVTQSSPDQTVASGSEVVLLCTYDTVYSNPDLFWYRIRPDYSFQFVFYGDNSRSEGADFTQGRFSVKHILTQKAFHLVISPVRTEDSATYYCAFFQRGLRGDKDTDKLIFGKGTRVTVEP.

As to this clone: This CDR3 is also generated by other DNA sequences in the sample. V and J are TRDV1 and TRDJ1; tentatively, D is TRDD2 (6 bases). There are 21 residues in the CDR3. The V end was cut by 1 base, the J end by 0 bases, with 27 bases between. Germline V CDR1 and CDR2: TSWWSYY, QGS. The CDR3 is CALGEPGEGPTRTTYTDKLIF. The CDR3 DNA sequence: TGTGCTCTTGGGGAACCAGGGGAGGGTCCTACGCGTACTACGTACACCGATAAACTCATCTTT.

The J gene is TRDJ1, the V gene TRDV1; 9 nucleotides line up with TRDD3. Germline V lookup: CDR1 TSWWSYY, CDR2 QGS. There are 16 residues in the CDR3. V shed 4 bases, J shed 0 bases, and the junction held 6 bases outside the gene matches. This CDR3 is CALGGGYGPYTDKLIF. The CDR3 region has the DNA TGTGCTCTTGGGGGGGGATACGGCCCATACACCGATAAACTCATCTTT.

This clone was counted a few times. The TCRdb protein comes from a much larger clone and disagrees with this DNA's translation at residue 8, likely due to a read error; the protein given here is derived from the DNA. V is TRDV2 and J is TRDJ1; 10 bases match TRDD3. Germline V CDR1 and CDR2: GEAIGNYY, EKD. The CDR3 runs 18 residues. With 0 bases clipped from V and 0 bases from J, the junction kept 9 bases outside the gene matches. The CDR3 nucleotides read TGTGCCTGTGACACCGTGAGGCCGGGGGATACGCACACCGATAAACTCATCTTT. Protein: CACDTVRPGDTHTDKLIF.

The chain is built from TRDV1 and TRDJ1; 8 bases fit TRDD3. With 2 bases clipped from V and 0 bases from J, the junction kept 23 bases outside the gene matches. This CDR3 region has 22 residues. Germline assignment: CDR1 TSWWSYY and CDR2 QGS. The CDR3 is CALGEYSPGWYWGLPYTDKLIF. The DNA for the CDR3 is TGTGCTCTTGGGGAATACTCTCCCGGTTGGTACTGGGGGCTGCCGTACACCGATAAACTCATCTTT.

In this sample, this clone turned up a few times. V usage is TRDV3 and J usage is TRDJ1; either TRDD2 or TRDD3 may supply D (5 bases each). V lost 3 bases and J 2 bases, leaving 31 bases between the germline ends. Germline V gene lookup returns CDR1 TVYSNPD and CDR2 GDNSRS (reference sequence). The CDR3 totals 19 residues. CDR3 region: CALRHLIPLNEDKTDKLIF. CDR3 nucleotides: TGTGCCTTAAGACATCTCATTCCTTTAAACGAGGATAAGACCGATAAACTCATCTTT.